This entry is about one T cell receptor (beta chain). Assay: immunoSEQ multiplex PCR; the TCRdb copy retains only in-frame clones and omits some. The sample lists some 64,000 clones, 90% to 96% occurring once. This sample stems from a study of cytomegalovirus exposure and HLA in healthy donors. The CDR3 extends over 12 amino acids. CDR1 SGHVS and CDR2 FQNEAQ come from the germline V gene. The V and J ends lost 1 base and 6 bases respectively, with 6 bases between them. This TCR derives from a woman under 30 in good health and CMV-seronegative. This rearrangement joins TRBV7-8 to TRBJ1-1; D is possibly TRBD1 (6 bases). The sample comprised PBMCs. CDR3 residues: CASSLGGPEAFF. CDR3 bases: TGTGCCAGCAGCTTAGGGGGGCCTGAAGCTTTCTTT.